This TCR beta chain was sequenced in a study of T cell responses to AZD1222 COVID-19 vaccine. The protocol was immunoSEQ multiplex PCR, while the TCRdb copy is restricted to in-frame clones and leaves out a portion. The sample holds some 93,000 clones; roughly 88% are singletons and the top ten take about 12%. Turning to this clone: What it binds is not known.

Study-wide findings and caveats: Repertoire sampling was restricted to post-peak T cell response timepoints. Increased Spike-specific TCR breadth and depth were observed after two AZD1222 doses.

V gave up 6 bases and J gave up 7 bases, with 16 bases separating them. CDR3 length equals 14 residues. Germline V gives CDR1 MNHEY, CDR2 SVGAGI. Sequenced material: peripheral blood, taken 28 days after the second AZD1222 dose. The V call is TRBV6-5, the J call TRBJ1-5; D unresolved. The TCR originated in an adult who received the AZD1222 COVID-19 vaccine. CDR3 amino acids: CASRAGPRGQPQHF. DNA of the CDR3: TGTGCCAGCAGAGCCGGGCCTCGGGGACAGCCCCAGCATTTT.